One T cell receptor beta chain is described in this entry. The data were obtained in a study of cytomegalovirus exposure and HLA in healthy donors. Profiled with immunoSEQ multiplex PCR; TCRdb holds only in-frame clones, not every one. The sample records 200,000 or so clones, around nine tenths being singletons. V dropped 3 bases and J dropped 4 bases, with 19 bases sitting between them. The germline V gene encodes CDR1 SGHDT and CDR2 YYEEEE. The length of the CDR3 is 16 residues. Sequencing used PBMCs. The sequence was obtained from a woman younger than 35 in good health and CMV-seropositive. V and J are TRBV5-6 and TRBJ2-5, with D perhaps matching TRBD1 (8 bases). CDR3: CASSSLLTGEGETQYF. The CDR3 DNA reads TGTGCCAGCAGCTCCTTACTGACAGGGGAGGGAGAGACCCAGTACTTC.